This T cell receptor beta chain was observed in a study of beta chain features in type 1 diabetes. Study-level points and caveats: Over-representation of high TCR-expressing cells was a possible consequence of cDNA sequencing. People with Type 1 diabetes carried modestly yet significantly shorter TCRB CDR3s in all four CD4+ subsets.

As every portion of the isolated RNA was reverse transcribed, the sequencing read expressed TCRB transcripts. Libraries were prepared by immunoSEQ multiplex PCR; TCRdb keeps only in-frame clonotypes and omits some of them. The table has roughly 730,000 clones, 13% seen once. This clone occurred a few times. Its antigen remains unknown. V dropped 6 bases and J dropped 2; count of bases not matched to a gene: 2. This CDR3 contains 13 residues. In germline, CDR1 is MDHEN, CDR2 SYDVKM. Sequencing input: naive CD4+ T cells from blood. The chain combines TRBV28 with TRBJ2-7; 9 bases line up with TRBD2. This TCR was recovered from a man between 18 and 29 years old with type 1 diabetes. DNA for the CDR3: TGTGCCAGCAGCACTAGCGGGCCCTACGAGCAGTACTTC. As protein: CASSTSGPYEQYF.